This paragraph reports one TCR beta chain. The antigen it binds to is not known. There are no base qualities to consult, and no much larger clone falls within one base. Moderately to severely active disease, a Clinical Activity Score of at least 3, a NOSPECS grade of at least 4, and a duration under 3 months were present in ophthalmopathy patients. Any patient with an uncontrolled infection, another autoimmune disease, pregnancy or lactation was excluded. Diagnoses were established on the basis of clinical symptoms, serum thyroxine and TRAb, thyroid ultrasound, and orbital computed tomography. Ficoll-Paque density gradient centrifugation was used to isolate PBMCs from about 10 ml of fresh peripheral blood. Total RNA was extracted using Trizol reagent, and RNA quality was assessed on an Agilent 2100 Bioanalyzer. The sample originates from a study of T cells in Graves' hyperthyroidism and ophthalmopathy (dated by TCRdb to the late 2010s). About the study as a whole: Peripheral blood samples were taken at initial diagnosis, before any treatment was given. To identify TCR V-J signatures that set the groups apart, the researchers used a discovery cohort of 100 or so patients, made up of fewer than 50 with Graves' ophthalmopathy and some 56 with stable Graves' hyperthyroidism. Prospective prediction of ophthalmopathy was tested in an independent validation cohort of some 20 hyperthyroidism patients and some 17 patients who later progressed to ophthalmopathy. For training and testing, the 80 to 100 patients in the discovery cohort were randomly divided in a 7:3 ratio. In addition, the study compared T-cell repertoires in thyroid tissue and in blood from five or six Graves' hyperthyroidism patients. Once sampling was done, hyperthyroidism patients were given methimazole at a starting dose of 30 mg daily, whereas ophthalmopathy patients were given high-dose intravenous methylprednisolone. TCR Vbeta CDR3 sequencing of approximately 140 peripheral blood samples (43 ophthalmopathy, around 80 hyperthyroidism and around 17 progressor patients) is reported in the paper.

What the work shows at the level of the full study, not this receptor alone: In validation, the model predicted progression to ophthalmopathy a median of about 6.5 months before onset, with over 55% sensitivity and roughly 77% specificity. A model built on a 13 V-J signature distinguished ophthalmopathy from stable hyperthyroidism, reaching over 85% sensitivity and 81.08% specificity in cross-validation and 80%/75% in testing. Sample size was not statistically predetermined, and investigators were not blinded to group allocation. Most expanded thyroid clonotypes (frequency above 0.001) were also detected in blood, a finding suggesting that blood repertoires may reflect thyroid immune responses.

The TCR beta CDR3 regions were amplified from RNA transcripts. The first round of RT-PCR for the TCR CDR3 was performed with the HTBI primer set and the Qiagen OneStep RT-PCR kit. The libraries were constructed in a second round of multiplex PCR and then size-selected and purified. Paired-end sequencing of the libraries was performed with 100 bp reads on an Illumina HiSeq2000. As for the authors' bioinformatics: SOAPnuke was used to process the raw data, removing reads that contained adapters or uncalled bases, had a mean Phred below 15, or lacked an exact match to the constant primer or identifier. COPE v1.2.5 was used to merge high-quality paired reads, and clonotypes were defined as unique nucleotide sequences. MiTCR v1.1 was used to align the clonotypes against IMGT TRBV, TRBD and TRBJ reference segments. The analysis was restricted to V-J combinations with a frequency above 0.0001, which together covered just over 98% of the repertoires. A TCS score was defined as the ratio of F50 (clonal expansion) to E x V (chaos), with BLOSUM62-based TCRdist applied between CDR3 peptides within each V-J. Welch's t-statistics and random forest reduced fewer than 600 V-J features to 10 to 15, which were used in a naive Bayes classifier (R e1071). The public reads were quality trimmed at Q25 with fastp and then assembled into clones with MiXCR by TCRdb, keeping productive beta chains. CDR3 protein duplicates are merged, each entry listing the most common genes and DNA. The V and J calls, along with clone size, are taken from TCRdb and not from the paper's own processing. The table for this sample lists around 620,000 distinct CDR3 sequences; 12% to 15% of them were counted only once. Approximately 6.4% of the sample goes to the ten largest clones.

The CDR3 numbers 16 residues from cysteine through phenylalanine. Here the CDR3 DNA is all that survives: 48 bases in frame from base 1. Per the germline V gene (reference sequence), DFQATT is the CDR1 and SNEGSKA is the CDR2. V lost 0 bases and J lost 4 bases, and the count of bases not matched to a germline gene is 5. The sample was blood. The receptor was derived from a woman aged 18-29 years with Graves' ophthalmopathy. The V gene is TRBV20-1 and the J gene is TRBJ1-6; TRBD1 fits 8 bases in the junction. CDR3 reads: CSARDWYRGYNSPLHF. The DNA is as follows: TGCAGTGCTAGAGATTGGTACAGGGGGTATAATTCACCCCTCCACTTT.